Described below is a single T cell receptor (beta chain) sequence and its context. Antigen unknown. Germline-derived CDR1 and CDR2 are SEHNR and FQNEAQ (reference sequence). This CDR3 has 14 amino acids. This sample is part of a study of CXCR3-negative and CXCR3-positive naive CD8 T cells. Study findings and constraints: The study found comparably high diversity in both naive subsets and much lower diversity in memory CD8+ cells. Memory cells showed distinct TRBV-TRBJ patterns, while the two naive subsets matched. CXCR3-positive naive cells had TRB CDR3s that were more hydrophobic than CXCR3-negative naive cells had. Cryopreserved cells partially lost CXCR3 expression, and fresh PBMCs were used in most assays.

UMI-labeled 5' RACE yielded the TRB cDNA libraries. After re-calling the 5' RACE reads, TCRdb lists one entry per CDR3 protein, DNA absent. This repertoire comprises about 130,000 distinct CDR3 sequences; its ten largest clones make up approximately 0.51%. The V gene is TRBV7-9, the J gene TRBJ2-7; as DNA is missing, the TRBD1 call by TCRdb cannot be tested. This sequence was found in a human donor in good health. Some clones in this sample may be carry-over from other donors' samples. The sequenced sample was naive CXCR3- CD8+ T cells from blood. This sample's subset: CD45RO-CCR7+CD27+CD95- naive CD8+ T cells lacking CXCR3 (TNR3-). CDR3 sequence reads: CATSGTQSSYEQYF.